This T cell receptor (beta chain) is from a study of blood T cells in healthy people across ages. Broader study findings: Higher diversity and more naive CD4+ cells were features of long-lived donors, compared to aged donors. The unsorted PBMCs prevented any conclusive comparison of naive versus antigen-experienced cells.

Staff drew 9 to 10 milliliters of peripheral blood from each donor. A J-beta primer mix and a sample-barcoded 5' primer were used in a second PCR of roughly 6 to 11 cycles. Through a template-switch adaptor with 12 random nucleotides, each cDNA molecule received a tag. TCRdb called the 5' RACE reads again in MiXCR, with one record for every CDR3 protein. The sample yields 950,000 to 1,200,000 distinct CDR3 sequences, 35% to 40% seen once. This clonotype has a handful of counts. Its antigen is currently unknown. Germline CDR1 reads LGHNT; CDR2 reads FRNRAP. The CDR3 loop spans 13 amino acids. The V and J ends lost 5 bases and 6 bases respectively, with 11 bases between them.

The clonotype was recovered from a man between 18 and 29 years old in good health. This chain connects TRBV12-5 to TRBJ2-1; no clear D gene. The sequencing sample was made of blood. CDR3 residues: CASGMDLGNEQFF. The CDR3 DNA reads as TGTGCTAGTGGTATGGACCTTGGCAATGAGCAGTTCTTC. Combining the CDR3 with reference TRBV12-5 and TRBJ2-1 gives the whole variable domain DARVTQTPRHKVTEMGQEVTMRCQPILGHNTVFWYRQTMMQGLELLAYFRNRAPLDDSGMPKDRFSAEMPDATLATLKIQPSEPRDSAVYFCASGMDLGNEQFFGPGTRLTVL.